The text below deals with one T cell receptor beta chain. Its target is unknown. Separate alpha and beta amplification began at the second PCR step. The CDR3 loop spans 16 amino acids. Unmatched junction bases numbered 5, after V lost 5 bases and J lost 0 bases. CDR1 LNHNV and CDR2 YYDKDF come from the germline V gene (reference sequence). The data are from a study of naive and memory T cell subsets. The study's findings and limits: Naive repertoires, especially CD8, held a few larger clonotypes, possibly memory cells re-expressing CD45RA.

Both TRBC1 and TRBC2 were covered by a beta constant-region primer of two equimolar oligonucleotides. Ligated cDNA was amplified by four rounds of PCR with nested alpha and beta constant-region primers and SP2. TCRdb used MiXCR to reprocess the UMI-ligation and nested PCR reads, holding one entry per CDR3 protein. The sample lists about 99,000 distinct CDR3 sequences, 13% to 15% occurring once. The source is a human donor in good health. J is TRBJ2-5 and V is TRBV15; 11 positions agree with TRBD2. The source material was naive CD8+ T cells from blood. The CDR3 is CATSWGLAEHQETQYF. For the CDR3, the DNA is TGTGCCACCAGCTGGGGACTAGCGGAGCACCAAGAGACCCAGTACTTC.